This TCR beta chain was captured in a study of shared T cell receptors in the human thymus. Germline CDR1 SGHTA, CDR2 FQGNSA. CDR3 length equals 12 residues. V was clipped by 2 bases and J by 13 bases, with 12 bases between them. Sequenced by immunoSEQ multiplex PCR; TCRdb stores in-frame clones only, minus some. There are hundreds of thousands of clones in the sample; more than 75% occur only once, and just under 0.0095% lies in the top ten. The sample also formed part of further work on human thymus T cells. That paper adds: During corrective heart surgery, resections were taken, and the thymus tissue came from them. Related studies noted strongly shared thymic repertoires across unrelated people.

This chain joins TRBV7-2 and TRBJ1-5; D might be TRBD1 (5 bases). The material sequenced was thymocytes. This clonotype was obtained from a boy in the first two years of life with a congenital heart defect. CDR3 region: CASSLRRGEQHF. Written as DNA, the CDR3 is TGTGCCAGCAGCTTAAGGAGGGGTGAACAGCATTTT.